Listed below are T cell receptor beta chains from one sample, sequenced in a study of CD8 T cells in Susac syndrome. TCRdb recomputed calls from the immunoSEQ multiplex PCR reads with MiXCR, one row per CDR3 protein. The sample consists of 150,000 to 200,000 distinct CDR3 sequences, around 92% of them appearing once. The sample taken for sequencing was CD4+ T cells from PBMCs. These receptor sequences come from a human donor in good health. The CDR3 runs from the conserved cysteine through the conserved F or W. D genes are given only for firm matches. Not all rows give a size; the values are once, few, many and, for expanded clones, a class.

D	J	size	V	DNA	CDR3
-	TRBJ2-1	-	TRBV6-1	TGTGCCAGCAGTCCCCAACCGGGGCGCAATGAGCAGTTCTTC	CASSPQPGRNEQFF
TRBD1	TRBJ2-7	-	TRBV19	TGTGCCAGTAGAGACAGGGACTACGAGCAGTACTTC	CASRDRDYEQYF
TRBD2	TRBJ2-3	-	TRBV20-1	TGCAGTGCTAGAAGGACTAGCCATACAGATACGCAGTATTTT	CSARRTSHTDTQYF
-	TRBJ1-2	-	TRBV28	TGTGCCAGCAGCGGGGGGACCACCAACTATGGCTACACCTTC	CASSGGTTNYGYTF
-	TRBJ2-7	-	TRBV10-3	TGTGCCATCAGTGAGGGTAATAGCGGAGGTTACGAGCAGTACTTC	CAISEGNSGGYEQYF
-	TRBJ2-5	-	TRBV18	TGTGCCAGCTCACCAATGCAGGGGCGAGAGACCCAGTACTTC	CASSPMQGRETQYF
-	TRBJ2-3	once	TRBV7-2	TGTGCCAGCAGCTTAGCTTGGACACTGAGCACAGATACGCAGTATTTT	CASSLAWTLSTDTQYF
-	TRBJ2-2	-	TRBV3-1	TGTGCCAGCAGCCTACTTAGCGGACACCGGGAGCTGTTTTTT	CASSLLSGHRELFF
-	TRBJ2-6	once	TRBV5-1	TGCGCCACCTGGGATCCTGCCTCTGGGGCCAACGTCCTGACTTTC	CATWDPASGANVLTF
TRBD1	TRBJ1-1	-	TRBV20-1	TGCAGTGCTAGTTCCAGGGGGCACACTGAAGCTTTCTTT	CSASSRGHTEAFF
-	TRBJ2-7	-	TRBV6-6	TGTGCCAGCGGGCAGTACTCCTACGAGCAGTACTTC	CASGQYSYEQYF
TRBD2	TRBJ2-1	-	TRBV18	TGTGCCAGCTCATCCTCCCTGGGTGCGGGAGCTGATGAGCAGTTCTTC	CASSSSLGAGADEQFF
TRBD1	TRBJ2-7	-	TRBV12-3/TRBV12-4	TGTGCCAGCAGTTCTCCGGGACAGGGTCACTACGAGCAGTACTTC	CASSSPGQGHYEQYF
TRBD1	TRBJ2-7	-	TRBV4-3	TGCGCCAGCAGCCACGACTGGGACAGGATGGAGTCCTCCTACGAGCAGTACTTC	CASSHDWDRMESSYEQYF
TRBD2	TRBJ2-7	-	TRBV12-3/TRBV12-4	TGTGCCAGCAGTACACCCCCCAGCGGGGCCTCCTACGAGCAGTACTTC	CASSTPPSGASYEQYF
-	TRBJ1-5	-	TRBV30	TGTGCCTGGAGTATGCAGGGTAGCCAGCCCCAGCATTTT	CAWSMQGSQPQHF
-	TRBJ2-7	-	TRBV7-9	TGTGCCAGCAGCTTAATGGCGGGAACTTTTTTTGAGCAGTACTTC	CASSLMAGTFFEQYF
-	TRBJ2-4	-	TRBV7-9	TGTGCCAGAGGAGGAGGGATCGCCAAAAACATTCAGTACTTC	CARGGGIAKNIQYF
-	TRBJ2-3	-	TRBV7-8	TGTGCCAGCAGCTTAGCGCGTTTCTCTTACGGGCCCCAGGGGTATTTT	CASSLARFSYGPQGYF
-	TRBJ1-2	-	TRBV7-9	TGTGCCAGCAGCACGAGAGGAGGGGATGGCTACACCTTC	CASSTRGGDGYTF
TRBD2	TRBJ2-3	-	TRBV10-3	TGTGCCATCAGTGACTTTTCTAGCGGGGGGGGAGATACGCAGTATTTT	CAISDFSSGGGDTQYF
-	TRBJ1-4	-	TRBV5-4	TGTGCCAGCAGCAACCCGGGGGGGGGTGAAAAACTGTTTTTT	CASSNPGGGEKLFF
-	TRBJ2-3	-	TRBV4-1	TGCGCCAGCAGCCAAGCCAACTTAGGGTTCACAGATACGCAGTATTTT	CASSQANLGFTDTQYF
-	TRBJ2-4	-	TRBV19	TGTGCCAGTACTAACTACAAAAACATTCAGTACTTC	CASTNYKNIQYF
TRBD1	TRBJ2-3	-	TRBV2	TGTGCCAGCAGTGCAACAGGGGTGAGAGATACGCAGTATTTT	CASSATGVRDTQYF
-	TRBJ2-1	-	TRBV28	TGTGCCAGCAGTGCTGGGGGGGGGCCTTACAATGAGCAGTTCTTC	CASSAGGGPYNEQFF
-	TRBJ1-5	-	TRBV3-1	TGTGCCAGCAGCCAAGATCTGGGTTCCCTTCAGCCCCAGCATTTT	CASSQDLGSLQPQHF
-	TRBJ1-1	-	TRBV19	TGTGCCAGTAGTATGCTAGGCAGTACGAACACTGAAGCTTTCTTT	CASSMLGSTNTEAFF
TRBD2	TRBJ2-7	-	TRBV28	TGTGCCAGCAGCCGACTAGCGGGGTCCTACGAGCAGTACTTC	CASSRLAGSYEQYF
-	TRBJ2-2	once	TRBV10-3	TGTGCCATCAGTGAGGGTATACAGAGGGGTGCCGGGGAGCTGTTTTTT	CAISEGIQRGAGELFF
-	TRBJ2-7	-	TRBV5-1	TGCGCCAGCAGCTTGCAGGGCGGTGCCTCCACCTACGAGCAGTACTTC	CASSLQGGASTYEQYF
-	TRBJ2-3	once	TRBV5-4	TGTGCCAGCAGCTTGTCATGGGGGGGCACAGATACGCAGTATTTT	CASSLSWGGTDTQYF
-	TRBJ1-3	once	TRBV9	TGTGCCAGCAGCGTAGAGGTATCGGATTTCTCTGGAAACACCATATATTTT	CASSVEVSDFSGNTIYF
-	TRBJ2-4	-	TRBV2	TGTGCCAGCAGTGAAGGACAGAATATTAAAAACATTCAGTACTTC	CASSEGQNIKNIQYF
-	TRBJ1-1	once	TRBV5-1	TGCGCCAGCAGCTTGGTCTTCGGGTATGACACTGAAGCTTTCTTT	CASSLVFGYDTEAFF
-	TRBJ1-1	-	TRBV6-5	TGTGCCAGCAGTTCCCAGAACACTGAAGCTTTCTTT	CASSSQNTEAFF
TRBD1	TRBJ2-7	-	TRBV7-9	TGTGCCAGCAGCTACGGGACAGGGGTTACCTACGAGCAGTACTTC	CASSYGTGVTYEQYF
TRBD1	TRBJ1-1	-	TRBV23-1	TGCGCCAGCCCCGTTCCGACTGCACCCATCGGACAGGGAAGGGGGAGGGGGACCAGAGCTGAAGCTTTCTTT	CASPVPTAPIGQGRGRGTRAEAFF
TRBD1	TRBJ1-1	-	TRBV28	TGTGCCAGCAGTTCCTTCCGGGACAGGGCTTTCTTT	CASSSFRDRAFF
-	TRBJ1-1	once	TRBV28	TGTGCCAGCAGTTCCCGATTAACTGGACACTTGAACACTGAAGCTTTCTTT	CASSSRLTGHLNTEAFF
-	TRBJ2-1	-	TRBV24-1	TGTGCCACCAGTGAGAACAATGAGCAGTTCTTC	CATSENNEQFF
-	TRBJ1-4	few	TRBV5-1	TGCGCCAGCAGGAGAATTGGCGGGAATGAAAAACTGTTTTTT	CASRRIGGNEKLFF
-	TRBJ2-7	-	TRBV6-2/TRBV6-3	TGTGCCAGCAGTTTTCGCAGGTCTCGGGGGATCCACGAGCAGTACTTC	CASSFRRSRGIHEQYF
-	TRBJ2-3	-	TRBV3-1	TGTGCCAGCGTTTCAGGGGCCGGCACAGATACGCAGTATTTT	CASVSGAGTDTQYF
-	TRBJ1-5	-	TRBV9	TGTGCCAGCAGCGCCCGAGATGGGAGCAATCAGCCCCAGCATTTT	CASSARDGSNQPQHF
-	TRBJ1-1	-	TRBV12-3/TRBV12-4	TGTGCCAGCAGTTTAGGGCGGGGGTTGAACACTGAAGCTTTCTTT	CASSLGRGLNTEAFF
TRBD1	TRBJ2-7	-	TRBV6-1	TGTGCCAGCAGTGTCTCGTACCGGGACAGGGGTGGGTACGAGCAGTACTTC	CASSVSYRDRGGYEQYF
-	TRBJ2-3	-	TRBV29-1	TGCAGCGTTCCCGACAGGGAGGAGACGCAGTATTTT	CSVPDREETQYF
-	TRBJ2-7	-	TRBV29-1	TGCAGCGTCGGCGCCTGGGGGCGGCACTACGAGCAGTACTTC	CSVGAWGRHYEQYF
-	TRBJ2-5	once	TRBV7-9	TGTGCCAGCAGCTTAGATAAGGGAGGACTGCCAGAGACCCAGTACTTC	CASSLDKGGLPETQYF
-	TRBJ2-4	-	TRBV11-2	TGTGCCAGCAGCTTGGGGCAGGGGCTAGCCAAAAACATTCAGTACTTC	CASSLGQGLAKNIQYF